This TCR beta chain was obtained from a study of beta chain features in type 1 diabetes. Study findings and constraints: More deletions and fewer insertions at VDJ junctions were seen in type 1 diabetes patients. Naive, central memory and Treg TCRB repertoires appeared more alike in patients than in healthy donors. A moderate, significant TCRB CDR3 shortening appeared in type 1 diabetes across four CD4+ subsets. When cDNA is sequenced, cells with high TCR expression could be over-represented.

This clone came up a few times. Its specificity is not known. Expressed TCRB transcripts were sequenced because the isolated RNA had all been reverse transcribed beforehand. The table came from immunoSEQ multiplex PCR; TCRdb's copy has only in-frame clones and leaves some out. The sample comprises under 350,000 clones, about 7.8% of which are singletons, and 0.9% to 1.2% rests with the top ten. Trimming pared 6 bases from V and 5 bases from J, leaving 6 bases between. CDR3 length: 11 residues. The genes are TRBV5-7 and TRBJ1-5; D not resolved. TRBV5-7 is sorted into the ORF group, with uncertain function. The specimen sequenced was central memory CD4+ T cells from blood. This sequence originates from a woman younger than 30 in good health. The CDR3 sequence is CASTMHQPQHF. CDR3 nucleotides: TGTGCCAGCACTATGCATCAGCCCCAGCATTTT.